This T cell receptor beta chain was sequenced in a study of T-cell memory formation after mild COVID-19. General study results and limits: Shrinking CD4+ clones were chiefly CM and EM; CD8+ ones were chiefly EMRA. Cross-reactive memory apparently joined, as some responding clones appeared in pre-infection memory. CD4+ bias marked clones expanding day 15 to 37, unlike balanced contracting clones.

Per the germline V gene, CDR1 is MGHRA and CDR2 is YSYEKL. This CDR3 is 15 amino acids long. The junction had 6 bases not matched to a gene; V was cut back by 4 bases and J by 2 bases. This clonotype has a count of ten or more. The antigen is unknown. TCRdb reprocessed the 5' RACE reads via MiXCR and lists one record per CDR3 protein. Of about 27,000 distinct CDR3 sequences listed, less than 7.5% are singletons. The origin of this receptor is an adult woman who had mild COVID-19 (a few samples of this study predate the infection). Cell type and time point are not known. The chain is built from TRBV4-1 and TRBJ2-5, with 8 positions matching TRBD2. Sequencing input: PBMCs or a T cell subset sorted from them (not recorded which). The CDR3 nucleotides read TGCGCCAGCAGCCCCCAGACTAGCGTACAAGAGACCCAGTACTTC. Amino acids: CASSPQTSVQETQYF.